This record looks at one T cell receptor (beta chain) sequence and its context. There is no known antigen for this receptor. The input lacks base qualities; no much larger clone sits a single base away. The CDR3 sequence holds 14 residues, the cysteine and phenylalanine included. The kept DNA is CDR3 alone, 42 bases in frame from the first base. V loses 3 bases of germline sequence and J loses 0 bases, and the interval between the two ends is 7 bases. Taken from the germline V gene, the CDR1 and CDR2 loops are SGHVS and FNYEAQ. The sample's treatment or condition label is to be understood as: allogeneic hematopoietic cell transplantation with graft depleted of TCRalphabeta T cells and CD19 B cells. Transplant recipients were children who received TCRalphabeta/CD19-depleted allogeneic hematopoietic cell grafts. This sample is part of a study of T-cell reconstitution after alpha-beta-depleted transplantation in children (dated by TCRdb to 2016 to 2017). Describing the broader study: Using TCR repertoire profiling, the study followed T-cell immune reconstitution in a quantitative way in children after TCRalphabeta/CD19-depleted allogeneic hematopoietic cell transplantation.

What the authors observed across the whole study: The apparently early alphabetaT-cell count recovery about two months after transplant was reportedly dependent on only several hundred rapidly expanded clones derived from non-depleted graft cells. In some patients, the high TCRbeta diversity seen at day 60 was put down to recipient T cells and intrathymic progenitors that had survived conditioning. Over subsequent months, a decline in hyperexpanded clone frequencies was noted, and after one year, T-cell counts and TCRbeta diversity were mostly ascribed to newly produced T cells.

Libraries were made using PCR. The reads were generated on an Illumina HiSeq 2500. To normalize quantification of the TCRbeta repertoire, the TCR libraries were built with molecular barcoding that relied on unique molecular identifiers. Using fastp at Q25 and MiXCR, TCRdb reprocessed the public reads and kept productive beta chains. Entries are consolidated by CDR3 protein sequence, retaining the most common genes and DNA. This sample lists roughly 790,000 distinct CDR3 sequences; 16% were detected once. The ten top clones hold roughly 5% of the sample. The sequence joins TRBV7-6 to TRBJ2-3; the D region possibly corresponds to TRBD1 (5 bases align). The source is a male patient aged 10 to 17 who had a stem cell transplant for acute lymphoblastic leukemia, so the T cells may come from the graft donor. The sequences come from PBMCs, mostly from graft donor cells, collected 360 days after TCRalphabeta/CD19-depleted stem cell transplant. The CDR3 region: CASSFGASTDTQYF. DNA sequence: TGTGCCAGCAGCTTTGGGGCTAGCACAGATACGCAGTATTTT.